Below, one T cell receptor beta chain is given with its context. J lost 6 bases, V lost 5 bases, and 2 bases had no gene match. Germline V gene lookup returns CDR1 SGHAT and CDR2 FQNNGV. The CDR3 sequence is 13 residues long. This record belongs to a study of blood T cell repertoires in COVID-19. The data were produced by immunoSEQ multiplex PCR, yet TCRdb's version contains in-frame clones alone and is incomplete. The sample records a few hundred thousand clones, 65% to 90% being singletons. The receptor was derived from a human donor in a cohort sampled during active COVID-19. This sequence joins TRBV11-2 and TRBJ2-2, with 8 bases aligning to TRBD1. Sequencing input: peripheral blood. The CDR3 loop is CASSTTGAGELFF. For the CDR3, the DNA is TGTGCCAGCAGCACGACAGGGGCCGGGGAGCTGTTTTTT.